The 13 T cell receptor beta chains in this list originate from one sample, sequenced in a study of T cell clonality in common variable immunodeficiency. TCRdb's copy holds only in-frame clones and misses some; the assay was immunoSEQ multiplex PCR. The sample includes around 47,000 clones, none of them occurring once. Material: peripheral blood mononuclear cells. These TCRs come from a person between 18 and 75 years old in good health.

This clone was detected ten times or more. Sequencing ends 3 residues short of the CDR3 end; the germline J gene provides the rest. V gene TRBV30 combines with J gene TRBJ2-3; D is uncertain. This CDR3 is 13 amino acids long. The germline V and J ends were trimmed by 3 bases and 2 bases, with 9 bases remaining between them. Per germline, CDR1 GTSNPN and CDR2 SVGIG (reference sequence). CDR3 DNA, as far as it was read: TGTGCCTGGAGACAGCCAGCCACAGATACG. Its translation: CAWRQPATDT. The complete CDR3 reads CAWRQPATDTQYF.

This clone has a count of ten or more. The read gets to within 3 residues of the CDR3 end, and the germline J gene fills in the rest. The chain combines TRBV19 with TRBJ1-1; a possible D gene is TRBD1 (6 bases). In germline, CDR1 is LNHDA, CDR2 SQIVND (reference sequence). Trimming removed 3 bases at V and 5 bases at J, with 13 bases between. This CDR3 region has 14 residues. This CDR3 is CASSIGTGRTEAFF. The sequenced part of the CDR3 DNA is TGTGCCAGTAGTATCGGAACAGGGAGGACTGAA.

This clone was detected ten times or more. The sequence runs out 3 residues before the end of the CDR3; the remainder is reconstructed from the germline J gene. The chain links TRBV27 to TRBJ2-7; 8 bases agree with TRBD1. CDR1 and CDR2 (germline): MNHEY, SMNVEV (reference sequence). J lost 5 bases, V lost 6 bases, and 9 bases had no gene match. The CDR3 length is 14 residues. CDR3 DNA (partial): TGTGCCAGCAGCTGGACAGGGCCGCCTCACGAG. Protein: CASSWTGPPHE. The whole CDR3 region reads CASSWTGPPHEQYF.

The sample holds many counts of this clone. The sequenced fragment ends 3 residues before the CDR3 boundary, so the rest is inferred from the germline J gene. The V gene is TRBV7-2, the J gene TRBJ1-6; the match to TRBD1 covers 7 bases. From germline, CDR1 is SGHTA and CDR2 FQGNSA. After removal of 5 bases from V and 7 bases from J, the junction contained 8 bases not matched to a gene. The CDR3 contains 15 residues. The DNA read from the CDR3 is TGTGCCAGCAGCAACTCCGGGACAGAGAATTCACCC. Translating it yields CASSNSGTENSP. The full CDR3 reads CASSNSGTENSPLHF.

There are many counts of this clone. The sequence runs out 3 residues before the end of the CDR3; the remainder is reconstructed from the germline J gene. The chain carries TRBV7-9 and TRBJ1-1, with D uncertain. Looked up from germline, CDR1 is SEHNR and CDR2 is FQNEAQ (reference sequence). The CDR3 contains 15 residues. V lost 1 base and J lost 7, with 16 bases in between. CDR3 DNA, as far as it was read: TGTGCCAGCAGCTTAGGTGTAGGGTCGAACGGTGAA. Amino acid sequence: CASSLGVGSNGE. Given in full, the CDR3 is CASSLGVGSNGEAFF.

As concerns this clone: Read coverage stops 3 residues before the CDR3 terminus; the germline J gene supplies the remainder. This chain uses TRBV6-2 or TRBV6-3 with TRBJ2-4; D unresolved. Germline-derived CDR1 and CDR2 are MNHEY and SVGEGT. There are 15 residues in the CDR3. The CDR3 DNA, read in part, is TGTGCCAGCAGCTCAATGAAGACCGAGAACTATGGT. This encodes CASSSMKTENYG. The complete CDR3 protein is CASSSMKTENYGQYF.

This clone appeared many times. The DNA ends 3 residues before the CDR3 does, and the rest of the CDR3 is filled in from the germline J gene. This chain joins TRBV3-1 (or the pseudogene TRBV3-2) and TRBJ1-1, with D unclear. V was shortened by 2 bases and J by 0 bases, with 4 bases between the two germline ends. In germline, CDR1 is LGHDT, CDR2 YNNKEL (reference sequence). The CDR3 covers 13 residues. The CDR3 sequence: CASSQRVNTEAFF. CDR3 DNA (partial): TGTGCCAGCAGCCAAAGGGTGAACACTGAA.

This clone was seen many times. The sequence runs out 3 residues before the end of the CDR3; the remainder is reconstructed from the germline J gene. The chain recombines TRBV6-2 or TRBV6-3 with TRBJ1-6; D remains unclear. The germline CDR1 and CDR2 sequences are MNHEY and SVGEGT. With 8 bases removed from V and 7 bases from J, the gap between germline ends came to 12 bases. The CDR3 consists of 13 residues. The CDR3 sequence: CASERTGNSPLHF. CDR3 bases read: TGTGCCAGCGAGCGGACTGGGAATTCACCC.

The sample holds many counts of this clone. The CDR3 spells CASGATGDEQFF. Incomplete CDR3 DNA: TGCGCCAGCGGTGCGACAGGGGATGAG. V usage is TRBV10-2 and J usage is TRBJ2-1; 8 nucleotides agree with TRBD1. The read gets to within 3 residues of the CDR3 end, and the germline J gene fills in the rest. J was trimmed by 8 bases and V by 8 bases; bases with no gene match: 5. The CDR3 extends over 12 amino acids. Germline V gene sequence: CDR1 WSHSY, CDR2 SAAADI.

This clone was recorded many times. With the read ending 3 residues before the CDR3 end, the germline J gene is used to fill in that end. The chain has TRBV5-6 and TRBJ1-3; no reliable D call. CDR1 and CDR2 from the germline V gene are SGHDT and YYEEEE. V lost 7 bases and J lost 4, with 9 bases in between. This CDR3 comprises 12 residues. CDR3 DNA (partial): TGTGCCAGCGGGCAGCTCGGAAACACC. Protein sequence: CASGQLGNT. The whole CDR3 protein reads CASGQLGNTIYF.

This clone was counted at least ten times. The CDR3 end is not reached by the read, which stops 3 residues before it; the germline J gene fills it in. The chain links TRBV7-6 to TRBJ2-1, with 11 bases matching TRBD2. J lost 5 bases, V lost 1 base, and 1 base had no gene match. The CDR3 sequence is 15 residues long. Germline lookup yields CDR1 SGHVS and CDR2 FNYEAQ. This CDR3 reads CASSLGLAGNNEQFF. The CDR3 bases that were read are TGTGCCAGCAGCTTAGGACTAGCGGGAAACAATGAG.

This clone was seen at least ten times. The read halts 3 residues ahead of the CDR3 end, with the missing end drawn from the germline J gene. The V and J genes are TRBV7-9 and TRBJ1-4; TRBD1 aligns across 8 bases. Germline V CDR1 and CDR2: SEHNR, FQNEAQ (reference sequence). The J segment lost 6 bases and the V segment lost 1 base, leaving 4 bases of the junction unmatched. The CDR3 is 15 residues long. The CDR3 DNA, read in part, is TGTGCCAGCAGCTTAGTTGTCAGGGGGCATGAAAAA. This gives the protein CASSLVVRGHEK. The whole CDR3 reads CASSLVVRGHEKLFF. Combining the CDR3 with reference TRBV7-9 and TRBJ1-4 gives the whole variable domain DTGVSQNPRHKITKRGQNVTFRCDPISEHNRLYWYRQTLGQGPEFLTYFQNEAQLEKSRLLSDRFSAERPKGSFSTLEIQRTEQGDSAMYLCASSLVVRGHEKLFFGSGTQLSVL.

This clone was observed many times. The CDR3 extends 3 residues past the end of the read, so its final part is completed from the germline J gene. The rearrangement links TRBV19 to TRBJ1-2, with 9 bases fitting TRBD1. Unmatched junction bases numbered 5, after V lost 8 bases and J lost 7 bases. Germline V lookup: CDR1 LNHDA, CDR2 SQIVND (reference sequence). The CDR3 is made up of 12 amino acids. The CDR3 loop reads CASWTGELGYTF. The CDR3 DNA, read in part, is TGTGCCAGTTGGACAGGGGAACTTGGC.